This entry lists 2 T cell receptor beta chains sequenced from one sample in a study of read filtering for tumor transcriptome and immune sequencing. The library was built from around 380 ng RNA with molecular barcoded adaptors for alpha/delta and beta/gamma chains. TCRdb recomputed calls from the reads with MiXCR, one row per CDR3 protein. The sample consists of some 43,000 distinct CDR3 sequences, around an eighth of them appearing once. The sequenced sample consisted of a population of CD138-negative cells sorted from bone marrow. All receptors derive from a donor at least 40 years old with multiple myeloma.

This clonotype was detected ten times or more. The V call is TRBV10-3, the J call TRBJ2-1, with D perhaps TRBD2 (5 bases). The CDR3 loop spans 15 amino acids. The ends were cut back, 5 bases at V and 2 bases at J, with 13 bases in the middle. Germline V gene lookup returns CDR1 ENHRY and CDR2 SYGVKD. CDR3 residues: CAISLLAATYNEQFF. Written as DNA, the CDR3 is TGTGCCATCAGTCTTCTAGCCGCCACCTACAATGAGCAGTTCTTC.

As regards this clonotype: This may be a read error: a much more frequent sequence differs by one nucleotide. The J gene is TRBJ2-5, the V gene TRBV5-1; no firm D call. Germline V gene lookup returns CDR1 SGHRS and CDR2 YFSETQ. CDR3 length: 16 residues. CDR3 coding DNA: TGCGCCAGCAGCTTGACCTCATGGCCGTACCATGAGACCCAGTACTTC. Its protein product is CASSLTSWPYHETQYF.